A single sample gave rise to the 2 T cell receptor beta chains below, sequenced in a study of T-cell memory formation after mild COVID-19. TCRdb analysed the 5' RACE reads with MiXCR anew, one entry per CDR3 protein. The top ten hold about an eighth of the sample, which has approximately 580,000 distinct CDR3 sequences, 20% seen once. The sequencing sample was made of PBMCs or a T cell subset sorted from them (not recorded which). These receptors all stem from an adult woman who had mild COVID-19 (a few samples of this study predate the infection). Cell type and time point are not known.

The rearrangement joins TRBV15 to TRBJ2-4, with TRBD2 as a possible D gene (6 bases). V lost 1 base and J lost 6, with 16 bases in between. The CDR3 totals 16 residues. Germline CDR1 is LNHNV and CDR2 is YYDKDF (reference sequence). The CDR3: CATSRVGRESGNIQYF. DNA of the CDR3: TGTGCCACCAGCAGAGTAGGCCGGGAGTCCGGAAACATTCAGTACTTC.

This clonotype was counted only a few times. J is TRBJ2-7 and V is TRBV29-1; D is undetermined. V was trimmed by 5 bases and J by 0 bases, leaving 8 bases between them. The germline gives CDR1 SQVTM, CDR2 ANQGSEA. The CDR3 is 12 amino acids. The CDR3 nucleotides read TGCAGCGTTAAGGCAAGCTCCTACGAGCAGTACTTC. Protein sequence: CSVKASSYEQYF.